The source of this T cell receptor (beta chain) is a study of CD8 T cells in ankylosing spondylitis. Study conclusions and caveats: Disease-linked clones were CD8+ and relatively rare in peripheral blood. Some of these motif variants have turned up before, in reports on reactive arthritis synovial fluid and blood. Roughly 8 highly homologous variants formed a TCR beta motif that appeared characteristic of ankylosing spondylitis blood. The study looked at matched synovial fluid samples from ankylosing spondylitis patients. Disease-linked clones were reported to be significantly enriched there.

Using quantitative 5'-RACE with molecular barcodes, the authors made TCR beta libraries. In TCRdb, the 5' RACE reads were re-called with MiXCR into one record per CDR3 protein. The table lists about 840,000 distinct CDR3 sequences, over 9.5% of them singletons, with roughly 0.51% in the top ten. This clonotype was recorded many times. Its antigen is unknown. The TCR sequence derives from a male donor with ankylosing spondylitis. The sequenced sample was blood, either unsorted or a sorted T cell fraction (not recorded which).

CDR3 amino acids: CASIFIGSYNEQFF. CDR3 nucleotides: TGTGCCAGCATCTTCATTGGCTCCTACAATGAGCAGTTCTTC. The rearrangement links TRBV7-9 to TRBJ2-1; unclear D gene. CDR1 and CDR2 from the germline V gene are SEHNR and FQNEAQ (reference sequence). V dropped 7 bases and J dropped 0 bases, with 10 bases sitting between them. This CDR3 is 14 amino acids long.